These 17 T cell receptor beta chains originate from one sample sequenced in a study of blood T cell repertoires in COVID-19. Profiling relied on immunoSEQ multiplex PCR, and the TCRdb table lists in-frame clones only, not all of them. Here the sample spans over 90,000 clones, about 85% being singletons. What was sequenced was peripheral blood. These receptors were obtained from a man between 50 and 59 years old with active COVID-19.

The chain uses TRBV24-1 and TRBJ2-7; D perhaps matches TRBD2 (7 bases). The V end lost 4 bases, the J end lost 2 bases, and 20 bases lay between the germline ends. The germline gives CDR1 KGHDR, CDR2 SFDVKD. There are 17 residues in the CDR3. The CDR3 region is CATSDPLSSGDTYEQYF. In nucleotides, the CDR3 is TGTGCCACCAGTGACCCCCTTTCAAGCGGGGACACCTACGAGCAGTACTTC.

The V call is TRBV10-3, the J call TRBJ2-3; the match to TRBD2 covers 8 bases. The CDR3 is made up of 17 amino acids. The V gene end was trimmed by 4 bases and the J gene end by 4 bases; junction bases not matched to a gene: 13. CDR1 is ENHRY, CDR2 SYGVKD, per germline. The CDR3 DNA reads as TGTGCCATCAGTGCGGACCGGGGGGGCCTGTTTGCAGATACGCAGTATTTT. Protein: CAISADRGGLFADTQYF.

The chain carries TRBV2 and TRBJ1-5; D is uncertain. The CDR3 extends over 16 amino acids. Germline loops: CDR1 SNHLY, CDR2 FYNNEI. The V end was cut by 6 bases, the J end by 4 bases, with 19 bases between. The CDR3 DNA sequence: TGTGCCAGCAGGCTGACTCTCACCGGTGGGAATCAGCCCCAGCATTTT. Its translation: CASRLTLTGGNQPQHF.

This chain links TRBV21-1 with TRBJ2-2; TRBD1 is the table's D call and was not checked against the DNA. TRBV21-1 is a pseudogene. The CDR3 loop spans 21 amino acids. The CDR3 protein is CASSKKGGTGGIHRGSGELFF. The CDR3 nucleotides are TGTGCCAGCAGCAAAAAAGGCGGGACAGGGGGGATACATCGGGGTTCCGGGGAGCTGTTTTTT.

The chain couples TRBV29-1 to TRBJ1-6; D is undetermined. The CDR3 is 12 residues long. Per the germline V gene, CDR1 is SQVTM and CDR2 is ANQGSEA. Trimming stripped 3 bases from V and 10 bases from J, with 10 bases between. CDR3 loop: CSVEEPGSPLHF. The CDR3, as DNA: TGCAGCGTTGAGGAGCCGGGATCACCCCTCCACTTT.

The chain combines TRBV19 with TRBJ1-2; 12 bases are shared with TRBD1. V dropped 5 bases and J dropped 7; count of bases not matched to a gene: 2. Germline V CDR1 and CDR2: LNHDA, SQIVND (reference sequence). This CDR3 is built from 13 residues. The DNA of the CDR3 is TGTGCCAGTAGTGGGGACAGGGGGCCTGGCTACACCTTC. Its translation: CASSGDRGPGYTF.

The chain's CDR3 is CASSSRVDSGGGYTF. In DNA form, the CDR3 reads TGTGCCAGCAGCTCTAGAGTCGACAGCGGAGGGGGCTACACCTTC. This rearrangement joins TRBV7-9 to TRBJ1-2; possibly TRBD1 for D (5 bases). CDR1 and CDR2 from the germline V gene are SEHNR and FQNEAQ (reference sequence). The CDR3 is 15 amino acids. V lost 4 bases and J lost 8, with 20 bases in between.

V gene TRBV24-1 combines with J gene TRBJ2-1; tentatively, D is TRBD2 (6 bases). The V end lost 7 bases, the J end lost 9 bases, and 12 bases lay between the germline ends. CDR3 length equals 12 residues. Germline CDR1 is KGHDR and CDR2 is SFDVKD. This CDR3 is CATRGVGGEQFF. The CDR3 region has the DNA TGTGCCACCAGGGGCGTGGGGGGTGAGCAGTTCTTC.

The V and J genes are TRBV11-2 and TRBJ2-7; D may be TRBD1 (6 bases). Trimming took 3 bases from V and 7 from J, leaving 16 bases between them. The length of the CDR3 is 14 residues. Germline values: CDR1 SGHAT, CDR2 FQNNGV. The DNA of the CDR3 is TGTGCCAGCAGCTTTGGGACACTACCGGGGGAGCAGTACTTC. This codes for CASSFGTLPGEQYF.

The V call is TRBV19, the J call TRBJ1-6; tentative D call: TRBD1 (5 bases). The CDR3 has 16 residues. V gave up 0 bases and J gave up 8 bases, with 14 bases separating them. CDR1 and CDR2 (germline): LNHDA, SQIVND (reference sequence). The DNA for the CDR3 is TGTGCCAGTAGTATAGACGCAAGCCCGGGGGATTCACCCCTCCACTTT. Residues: CASSIDASPGDSPLHF.

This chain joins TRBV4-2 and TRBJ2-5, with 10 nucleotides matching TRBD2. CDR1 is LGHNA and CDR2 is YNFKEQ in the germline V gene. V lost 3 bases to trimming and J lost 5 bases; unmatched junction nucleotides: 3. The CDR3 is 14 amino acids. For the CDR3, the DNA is TGTGCCAGCAGCCACACTAGCGGGGAGGAGACCCAGTACTTC. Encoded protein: CASSHTSGEETQYF.

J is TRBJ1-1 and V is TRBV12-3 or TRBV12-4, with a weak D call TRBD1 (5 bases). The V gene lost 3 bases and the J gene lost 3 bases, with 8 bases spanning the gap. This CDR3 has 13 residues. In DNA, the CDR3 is TGTGCCAGCAGTTTCGGCAGGGACACTGAAGCTTTCTTT. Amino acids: CASSFGRDTEAFF.

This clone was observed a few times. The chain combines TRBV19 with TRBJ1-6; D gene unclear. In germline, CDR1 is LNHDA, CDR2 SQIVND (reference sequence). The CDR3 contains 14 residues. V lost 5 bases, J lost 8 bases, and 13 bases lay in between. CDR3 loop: CASSPAGIDSPLHF. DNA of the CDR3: TGTGCCAGTAGTCCCGCGGGTATCGATTCACCCCTCCACTTT.

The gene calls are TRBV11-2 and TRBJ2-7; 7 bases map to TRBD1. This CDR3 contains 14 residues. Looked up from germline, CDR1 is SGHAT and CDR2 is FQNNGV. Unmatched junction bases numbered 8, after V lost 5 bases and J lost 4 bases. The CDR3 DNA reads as TGTGCCAGCAGCCAATACAGGGGTGGTTACGAGCAGTACTTC. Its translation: CASSQYRGGYEQYF.

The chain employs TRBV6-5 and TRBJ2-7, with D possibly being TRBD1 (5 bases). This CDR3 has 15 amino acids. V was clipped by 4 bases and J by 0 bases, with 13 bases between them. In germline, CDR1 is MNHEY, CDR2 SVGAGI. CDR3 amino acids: CASSSLGAVSYEQYF. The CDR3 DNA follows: TGTGCCAGCAGTTCACTTGGGGCCGTCTCCTACGAGCAGTACTTC.

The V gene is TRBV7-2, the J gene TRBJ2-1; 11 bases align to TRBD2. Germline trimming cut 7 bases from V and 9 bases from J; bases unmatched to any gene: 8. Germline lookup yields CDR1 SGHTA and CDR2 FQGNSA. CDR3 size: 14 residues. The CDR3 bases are TGTGCCAGCAACGTAGCGGGGGGGCCGGGTGAGCAGTTCTTC. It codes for CASNVAGGPGEQFF.

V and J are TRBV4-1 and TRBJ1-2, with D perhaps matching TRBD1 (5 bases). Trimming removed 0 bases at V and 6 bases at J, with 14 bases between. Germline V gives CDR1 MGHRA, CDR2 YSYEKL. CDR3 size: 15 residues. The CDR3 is CASSQDQTGWNGYTF. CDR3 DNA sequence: TGCGCCAGCAGCCAAGATCAAACAGGTTGGAATGGCTACACCTTC.